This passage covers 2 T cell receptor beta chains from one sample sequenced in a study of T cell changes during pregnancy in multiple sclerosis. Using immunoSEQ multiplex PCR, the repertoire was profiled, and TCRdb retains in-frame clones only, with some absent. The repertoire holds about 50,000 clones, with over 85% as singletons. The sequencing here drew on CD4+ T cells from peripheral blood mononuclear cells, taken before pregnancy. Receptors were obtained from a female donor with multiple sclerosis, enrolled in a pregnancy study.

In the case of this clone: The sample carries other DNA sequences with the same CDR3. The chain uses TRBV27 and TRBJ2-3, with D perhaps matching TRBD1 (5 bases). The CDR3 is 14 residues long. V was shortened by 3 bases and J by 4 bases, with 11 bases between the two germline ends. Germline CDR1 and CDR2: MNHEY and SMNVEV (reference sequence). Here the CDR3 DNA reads TGTGCCAGCAGTTTCGCAGGGTATTCAGATACGCAGTATTTT. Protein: CASSFAGYSDTQYF.

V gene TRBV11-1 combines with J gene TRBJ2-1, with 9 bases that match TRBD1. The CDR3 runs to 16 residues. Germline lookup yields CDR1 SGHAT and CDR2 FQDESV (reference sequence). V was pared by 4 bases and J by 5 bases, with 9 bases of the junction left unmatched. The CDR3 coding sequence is TGTGCCAGCAGCTCCCTAGGGGACAGGGCCAACAATGAGCAGTTCTTC. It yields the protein CASSSLGDRANNEQFF.